The clone carrying this TCR beta chain was recorded many times. Its specificity is not known. Library preparation (for TCRbeta) was performed with unique molecular identifiers. TCRdb reanalysed the PCR reads using MiXCR and keeps one entry per CDR3 protein. The sample lists roughly 200,000 distinct CDR3 sequences, roughly 9.1% occurring once. V was clipped by 4 bases and J by 6 bases, with 17 bases between them. This CDR3 is 15 amino acids long. Germline CDR1 and CDR2: SGHRS and YFSETQ. These data are taken from a study of T-cell reconstitution after alpha-beta-depleted transplantation in children. Findings and limits, study-wide: High day-60 TCRbeta diversity in some patients came from surviving recipient T cells and thymic progenitors. Among T cells one year after transplant, newly produced cells accounted for most counts and diversity. As was reported, about two months after transplant, alpha-beta T cells came from several hundred expanded graft clones.

V gene TRBV5-1 combines with J gene TRBJ2-1, with D tentatively TRBD2 (6 bases). The clonotype originates from a male patient between 2 and 9 years old who had a stem cell transplant for acute myeloid leukemia, so the T cells may come from the graft donor. The sequencing here drew on PBMCs, mostly from graft donor cells, taken 360 days after TCRalphabeta/CD19-depleted stem cell transplant. This CDR3 reads CASSPGTPRGNEQFF. DNA of the CDR3: TGCGCCAGCAGCCCGGGGACCCCGCGGGGCAATGAGCAGTTCTTC.